This T cell receptor beta chain was obtained from a study of cytomegalovirus exposure and HLA in healthy donors. The CDR3 spans 15 residues. With 0 bases removed from V and 2 bases from J, the gap between germline ends came to 8 bases. Germline V gives CDR1 SGHRS, CDR2 YFSETQ. This PCR relied on a set of 60 Vbeta primers and 13 Jbeta primers. In the study's own analysis: An analysis performed later counted 74 million or so unique TCR beta chains (roughly 11 million of them shared). Profiled with immunoSEQ multiplex PCR; TCRdb holds only in-frame clones, not every one. V, J and clone size are taken as reported in that table, and D and trimming were inferred from the DNA itself. The profile shows under 200,000 clones, 77% of them singletons.

What was sequenced was PBMCs. J is TRBJ2-2 and V is TRBV5-1; TRBD2 is a possible D gene (6 bases). The clonotype comes from a woman in her thirties or forties in good health and CMV-seropositive. CDR3 bases: TGCGCCAGCAGCTTGGGCGGGACCAACACCGGGGAGCTGTTTTTT. Translated, it gives CASSLGGTNTGELFF.